The clone carrying this T cell receptor beta chain is medium-sized by share. Authors' methods: The study built a papillary thyroid cancer distant-metastasis classifier from CDR3 differences across clinicopathological groups. MiXCR reprocessed the PCR reads for TCRdb. TCRdb's processing, not the authors', yielded these V and J calls. The table lists some 52,000 clones, over 15% of them singletons. Thyroid surgery took place with no prior treatment in any patient. The record originates from a study of metastatic and nonmetastatic thyroid tumors. The sequencing sample was made of blood. The TCR originated in a female donor with papillary thyroid cancer or a benign thyroid nodule (not recorded which). Some clones in this sample may be carry-over from other donors' samples.

The CDR3 protein is CASSLQGNLYEQYF. In DNA form, the CDR3 reads TGTGCCAGCAGTCTACAGGGAAACCTCTACGAGCAGTACTTC. The rearrangement joins TRBV12-3 or TRBV12-4 to TRBJ2-7; weak D call: TRBD1 (6 bases). Trimming removed 5 bases from V and 3 bases from J, with 14 bases in between. The CDR3 spans 14 residues.